The 13 T cell receptor beta chains listed next were all sequenced from one sample in a study of radiation and T cells in renal cell carcinoma. The assay was immunoSEQ multiplex PCR, and TCRdb's table has in-frame clones only and misses some. This sample has 100,000 to 150,000 clones, with roughly four fifths found just once. Time point meaning: blood 2 weeks post-SBRT. Treatment defined: 15 Gy SBRT to primary tumor, nephrectomy 4 weeks later. This specimen was blood, taken from a patient whose treatment included radiotherapy and nephrectomy. The origin of the receptors is a man over 45 with renal cell carcinoma.

The V call is TRBV9, the J call TRBJ2-5; D uncertain. The CDR3 has 16 residues. Germline CDR1 and CDR2: SGDLS and YYNGEE. V gave up 0 bases and J gave up 0 bases, with 12 bases separating them. Here the CDR3 reads CASSVGVTDYQETQYF. The CDR3 nucleotides are TGTGCCAGCAGCGTAGGAGTCACTGATTACCAAGAGACCCAGTACTTC.

The chain carries TRBV19 and TRBJ2-5; 11 bases line up with TRBD2. Per the germline V gene, CDR1 is LNHDA and CDR2 is SQIVND (reference sequence). Losses at the gene ends were 3 bases for V and 2 bases for J; bases not matched to a gene: 11. The CDR3 is made up of 18 amino acids. The CDR3 loop reads CASSMAATSGTPQETQYF. The CDR3 DNA is TGTGCCAGTAGTATGGCCGCGACTAGCGGGACACCGCAAGAGACCCAGTACTTC.

A note on this clone: At one end the junction does not follow the germline gene, possibly because of a read error. The chain has TRBV20-1 and TRBJ2-7; D is unclear. This CDR3 is 11 amino acids long. CDR1 DFQATT and CDR2 SNEGSKA come from the germline V gene (reference sequence). For the CDR3, the DNA is TGCAGTGGTAGAGGAGCTGGGGAGCAGTACTTC. Its translation is CSGRGAGEQYF.

The genes are TRBV19 and TRBJ1-4; D gene unclear. Trimming left V 5 bases short and J 1 base short, with 8 bases between. CDR1 is LNHDA, CDR2 SQIVND, per germline (reference sequence). The CDR3 totals 14 residues. CDR3 in amino acids: CASSLGRTNEKLFF. The CDR3 bases are TGTGCCAGTAGTTTGGGAAGAACTAATGAAAAACTGTTTTTT.

The chain couples TRBV9 to TRBJ2-3; perhaps TRBD1 as D (5 bases). Germline CDR1 reads SGDLS; CDR2 reads YYNGEE. V shed 1 base and J shed 7 bases, with 13 bases lying between them. The CDR3 totals 14 residues. The CDR3 is CASSVSLGANTQYF. In DNA, the CDR3 is TGTGCCAGCAGCGTAAGTCTAGGGGCGAATACGCAGTATTTT. Using reference TRBV9 and TRBJ2-3 for the parts outside the CDR3, the full variable domain is DSGVTQTPKHLITATGQRVTLRCSPRSGDLSVYWYQQSLDQGLQFLIQYYNGEERAKGNILERFSAQQFPDLHSELNLSSLELGDSALYFCASSVSLGANTQYFGPGTRLTVL.

The chain carries TRBV2 and TRBJ2-7, with 9 bases that match TRBD2. Germline CDR1 reads SNHLY; CDR2 reads FYNNEI. V lost 6 bases, J lost 4 bases, and 16 bases stayed unmatched. The CDR3 is 17 amino acids. CDR3 sequence (DNA): TGTGCCAGCAGGCGGGATATGACTAGCGGCCTTAAATACGAGCAGTACTTC. Amino acid sequence: CASRRDMTSGLKYEQYF.

V usage is TRBV9 and J usage is TRBJ2-2, with TRBD1 matching 9 bases. V lost 4 bases, J lost 3 bases, and 4 bases stayed unmatched. From germline, CDR1 is SGDLS and CDR2 YYNGEE. The CDR3 consists of 15 residues. CDR3 DNA sequence: TGTGCCAGCAGCCCGGGACAGGGTGACACCGGGGAGCTGTTTTTT. It encodes CASSPGQGDTGELFF.

The V gene is TRBV19, the J gene TRBJ1-6; 9 nucleotides line up with TRBD1. Germline-derived CDR1 and CDR2 are LNHDA and SQIVND (reference sequence). The CDR3 has 15 residues. Germline trimming cut 6 bases from V and 9 bases from J; bases unmatched to any gene: 9. Here the CDR3 DNA reads TGTGCCAGTAGCCCCCAGACAGGGGGGAGTTCACCCCTCCACTTT. The encoded protein is CASSPQTGGSSPLHF.

V usage is TRBV30 and J usage is TRBJ2-4, with a possible D match to TRBD2 (5 bases). The length of the CDR3 is 16 residues. Germline CDR1 and CDR2: GTSNPN and SVGIG (reference sequence). The V end was cut by 4 bases, the J end by 0 bases, with 16 bases between. CDR3 nucleotide sequence: TGTGCCTGGACCAAAGAAGCGGCCTTAGCCAAAAACATTCAGTACTTC. It translates to CAWTKEAALAKNIQYF.

This rearrangement joins TRBV18 to TRBJ1-3; TRBD1 is a possible D gene (5 bases). Looked up from germline, CDR1 is KGHSH and CDR2 is LQKENI. This CDR3 is 14 amino acids long. Trimming shortened V by 3 bases and J by 3 bases, and 9 bases separated the two germline ends. The CDR3 region is CASSPTAGGNTIYF. The CDR3 bases are TGTGCCAGCTCACCGACAGCTGGTGGAAACACCATATATTTT. Complete variable domain (other parts from reference TRBV18 and TRBJ1-3): NAGVMQNPRHLVRRRGQEARLRCSPMKGHSHVYWYRQLPEEGLKFMVYLQKENIIDESGMPKERFSAEFPKEGPSILRIQQVVRGDSAAYFCASSPTAGGNTIYFGEGSWLTVV.

The V call is TRBV11-2, the J call TRBJ2-3; D call uncertain. The V end was cut by 5 bases, the J end by 2 bases, with 11 bases between. This CDR3 is built from 14 residues. CDR1 is SGHAT and CDR2 is FQNNGV in the germline V gene. CDR3 sequence reads: CASSQARTTDTQYF. For the CDR3, the DNA is TGTGCCAGCAGCCAAGCCCGAACCACAGATACGCAGTATTTT.

The chain is built from TRBV9 and TRBJ2-1; D unresolved. This CDR3 has 15 amino acids. Germline V lookup: CDR1 SGDLS, CDR2 YYNGEE. V dropped 0 bases and J dropped 8 bases, with 15 bases sitting between them. The CDR3 region is CASSVETGRMDEQFF. Written as DNA, the CDR3 is TGTGCCAGCAGCGTAGAAACGGGCCGGATGGATGAGCAGTTCTTC.

The chain is built from TRBV7-9 and TRBJ2-5; the D is unclear. Trimming removed 0 bases at V and 5 bases at J, with 4 bases between. CDR1 is SEHNR and CDR2 is FQNEAQ in the germline V gene (reference sequence). CDR3 length equals 12 residues. The CDR3, as DNA: TGTGCCAGCAGCTTAGCGGGCGAGACCCAGTACTTC. Amino acid sequence: CASSLAGETQYF.